This T cell receptor beta chain was recorded in a study of T cells in Graves' hyperthyroidism and ophthalmopathy. Study in general: Peripheral blood specimens were obtained at initial diagnosis, prior to any treatment. Findings and caveats of the study: Stable hyperthyroidism and ophthalmopathy were separated using 13 V-J signatures.

The CDR3 regions of TCR beta were amplified from RNA transcripts. HTBI primers were employed in a first-round RT-PCR of the TCR CDR3. Via MiXCR, TCRdb re-called the multiplex PCR reads, giving one row per CDR3 protein. The sample consists of approximately 600,000 distinct CDR3 sequences, less than 25% of them appearing once. This clonotype was seen a few times. Its antigen is undetermined. A Clinical Activity Score of at least 3, a NOSPECS grade of at least 4 and a duration under 3 months were recorded in the ophthalmopathy patients. Diagnoses were established using clinical symptoms, serum thyroxine and TRAb, thyroid ultrasound and orbital computed tomography. The specimen was blood. The TCR sequence derives from a man aged 25 to 45 with Graves' ophthalmopathy.

As DNA, the CDR3 is TGTGCCAGCAGTAACCCTTGGCGGGAGTCCCACGAGCAGTACTTC. It yields the protein CASSNPWRESHEQYF. This rearrangement joins TRBV28 to TRBJ2-7, with 7 nucleotides matching TRBD2. The CDR3 covers 15 residues. V lost 5 bases and J lost 5; bases outside the gene matches: 12. The V gene's germline CDR1 is MDHEN and CDR2 SYDVKM.